This T cell receptor beta chain was profiled in a study of T cell repertoires in cytomegalovirus infection. Study in general: Carrying CMV and the relevant HLA type showed in public TCR beta signatures. The study, taken as a whole, reports: Using cumulative public TCR beta family frequency, the authors identified those who carried CMV together with the relevant HLA.

Germline V gene lookup returns CDR1 MNHEY and CDR2 SMNVEV (reference sequence). The CDR3 extends over 13 amino acids. The ends were cut back, 0 bases at V and 13 bases at J, with 14 bases in the middle. This clonotype has a count of ten or more. Its antigen is currently unknown. TCRdb itself ran the reads through MiXCR, one entry per CDR3 protein. This table holds almost 500,000 distinct CDR3 sequences, around 10% found once. This clonotype was obtained from a human donor in good health (CMV status not recorded). Some clones in this sample may be carry-over from other donors' samples. Source material: PBMCs. V usage is TRBV27 and J usage is TRBJ2-3, with D tentatively TRBD1 (8 bases). The CDR3 loop is CASSLSRTGTKYF. CDR3 sequence (DNA): TGTGCCAGCAGTTTATCTCGGACAGGGACTAAGTATTTT.